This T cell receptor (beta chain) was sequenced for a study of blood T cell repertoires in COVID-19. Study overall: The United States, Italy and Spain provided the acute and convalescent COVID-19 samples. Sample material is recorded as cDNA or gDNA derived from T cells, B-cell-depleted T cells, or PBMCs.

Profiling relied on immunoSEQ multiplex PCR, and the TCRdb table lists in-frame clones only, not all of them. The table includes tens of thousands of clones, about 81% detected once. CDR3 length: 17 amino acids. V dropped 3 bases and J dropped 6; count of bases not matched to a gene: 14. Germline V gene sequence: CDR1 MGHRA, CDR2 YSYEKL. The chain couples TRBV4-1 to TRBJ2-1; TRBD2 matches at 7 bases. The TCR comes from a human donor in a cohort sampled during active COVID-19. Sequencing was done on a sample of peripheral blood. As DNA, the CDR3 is TGCGCCAGCAGCCATCCCCTGGGGGGGGGAGACATCAATGAGCAGTTCTTC. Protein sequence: CASSHPLGGGDINEQFF.